The source of this T cell receptor (beta chain) is a study of control samples from healthy donors and cancer patients. TCRdb keeps only in-frame clones here, not all; method: immunoSEQ multiplex PCR. Among 150,000 to 200,000 clones listed, around 94% were seen once. CDR3 length: 16 amino acids. The specimen sequenced was blood. V is TRBV12-2 and J is TRBJ2-7; the D call in the table, TRBD2, was not verified against the DNA. TRBV12-2 is a known pseudogene. The receptor comes from a man aged 25-40 years in good health. The CDR3 DNA reads as TGTGCAAGTCGCTTAGATCCCGGGGAAGGCTCCTACGAGCAGTACTTC. Protein: CASRLDPGEGSYEQYF.